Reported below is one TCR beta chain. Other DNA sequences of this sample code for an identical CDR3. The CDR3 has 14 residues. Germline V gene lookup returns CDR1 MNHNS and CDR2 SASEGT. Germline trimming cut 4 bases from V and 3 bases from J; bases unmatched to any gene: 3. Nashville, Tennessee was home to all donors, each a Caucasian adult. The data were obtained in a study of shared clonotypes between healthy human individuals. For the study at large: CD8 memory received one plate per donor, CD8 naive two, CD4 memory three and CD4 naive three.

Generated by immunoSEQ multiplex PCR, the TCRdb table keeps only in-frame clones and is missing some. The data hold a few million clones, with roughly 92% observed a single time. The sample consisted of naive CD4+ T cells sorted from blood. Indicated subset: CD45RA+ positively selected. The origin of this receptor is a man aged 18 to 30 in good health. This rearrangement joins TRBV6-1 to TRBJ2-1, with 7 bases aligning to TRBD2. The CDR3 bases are TGTGCCAGCAGTGTTGGCGGGAGCTACAATGAGCAGTTCTTC. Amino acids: CASSVGGSYNEQFF.